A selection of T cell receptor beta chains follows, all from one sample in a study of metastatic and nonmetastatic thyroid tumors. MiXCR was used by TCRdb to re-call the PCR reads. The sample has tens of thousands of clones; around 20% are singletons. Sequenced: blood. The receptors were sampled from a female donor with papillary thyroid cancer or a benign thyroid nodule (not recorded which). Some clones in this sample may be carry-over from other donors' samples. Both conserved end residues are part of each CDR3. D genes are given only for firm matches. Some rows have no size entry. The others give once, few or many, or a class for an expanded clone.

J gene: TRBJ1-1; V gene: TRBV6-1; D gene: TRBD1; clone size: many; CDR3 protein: CASRTPGGFTEAFF; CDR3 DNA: TGTGCCAGCAGGACCCCAGGGGGCTTTACTGAAGCTTTCTTT
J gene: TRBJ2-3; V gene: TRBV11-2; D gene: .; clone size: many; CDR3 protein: CASRGISSTDTQYF; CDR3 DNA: TGTGCCAGCAGGGGGATTTCTAGCACAGATACGCAGTATTTT
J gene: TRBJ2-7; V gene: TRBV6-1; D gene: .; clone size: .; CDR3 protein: CASSARRDGEQYF; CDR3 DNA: TGTGCCAGCAGTGCTCGTCGGGACGGGGAGCAGTACTTC
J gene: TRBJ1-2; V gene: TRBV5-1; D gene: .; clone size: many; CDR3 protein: CASSFSQGNYGYTF; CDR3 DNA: TGCGCCAGCAGCTTTAGCCAGGGAAACTATGGCTACACCTTC
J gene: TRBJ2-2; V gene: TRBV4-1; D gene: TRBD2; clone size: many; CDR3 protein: CASSLGLITGELFF; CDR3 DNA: TGCGCCAGCAGCCTGGGACTAATCACCGGGGAGCTGTTTTTT
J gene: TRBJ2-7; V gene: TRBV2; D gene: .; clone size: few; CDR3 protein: CASSDPAGPYEQYF; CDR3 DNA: TGTGCCAGCAGTGACCCAGCGGGCCCTTACGAGCAGTACTTC
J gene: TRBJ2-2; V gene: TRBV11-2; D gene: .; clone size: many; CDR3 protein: CASSPSGTERGGELFF; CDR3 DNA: TGTGCCAGCAGCCCTTCCGGGACTGAAAGAGGAGGGGAGCTGTTTTTT
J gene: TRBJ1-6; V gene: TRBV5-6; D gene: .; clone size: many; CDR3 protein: CASSLGSGNSPLHF; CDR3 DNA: TGTGCCAGCAGCTTGGGGTCAGGCAATTCACCCCTCCACTTT
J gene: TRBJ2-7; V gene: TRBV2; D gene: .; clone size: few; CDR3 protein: CASSDRVNSYEQYF; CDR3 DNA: TGTGCCAGCAGTGACCGTGTGAACTCCTACGAGCAGTACTTC
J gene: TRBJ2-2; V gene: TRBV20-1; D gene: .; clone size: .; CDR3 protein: CSARTGSNTGELFF; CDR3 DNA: TGCAGTGCTAGAACAGGGAGCAACACCGGGGAGCTGTTTTTT
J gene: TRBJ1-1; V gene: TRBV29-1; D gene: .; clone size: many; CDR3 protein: CSVQTGTTEAFF; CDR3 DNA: TGCAGCGTCCAAACAGGGACCACTGAAGCTTTCTTT
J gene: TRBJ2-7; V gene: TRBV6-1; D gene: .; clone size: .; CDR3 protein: CASSSGNYEQYF; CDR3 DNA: TGTGCCAGCAGTAGCGGAAACTACGAGCAGTACTTC
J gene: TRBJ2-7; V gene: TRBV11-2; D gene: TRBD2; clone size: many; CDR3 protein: CASRWLAGGGEQYF; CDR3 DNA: TGTGCCAGCAGATGGCTGGCGGGGGGAGGCGAGCAGTACTTC
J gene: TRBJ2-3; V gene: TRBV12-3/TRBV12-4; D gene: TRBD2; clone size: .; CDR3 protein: CASSSPPSGYTDTQYF; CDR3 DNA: TGTGCCAGCAGTTCTCCTCCTAGCGGTTACACAGATACGCAGTATTTT
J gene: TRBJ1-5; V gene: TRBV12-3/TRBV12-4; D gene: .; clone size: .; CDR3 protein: CASSFTRGYEPQHF; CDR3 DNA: TGTGCCAGCAGTTTTACGAGGGGGTACGAGCCCCAGCATTTT
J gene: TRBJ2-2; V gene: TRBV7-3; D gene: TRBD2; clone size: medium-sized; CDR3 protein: CASSHGLAGELFF; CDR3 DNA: TGTGCCAGCAGCCACGGACTAGCAGGGGAGCTGTTTTTT
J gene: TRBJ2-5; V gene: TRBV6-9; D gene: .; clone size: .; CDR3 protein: CASSYQQEQYF; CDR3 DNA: TGTGCCAGCAGTTACCAGCAGGAACAGTACTTC
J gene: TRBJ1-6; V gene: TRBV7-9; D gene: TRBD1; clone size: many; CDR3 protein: CASSLQGAGSPLHF; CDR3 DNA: TGTGCCAGCAGCTTGCAGGGGGCCGGTTCACCCCTCCACTTT
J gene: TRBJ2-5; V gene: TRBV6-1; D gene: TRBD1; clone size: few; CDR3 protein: CASSPDREKETQYF; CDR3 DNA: TGTGCCAGCAGTCCCGACAGGGAGAAGGAGACCCAGTACTTC
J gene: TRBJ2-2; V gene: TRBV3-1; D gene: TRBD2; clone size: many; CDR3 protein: CASSQEAGGLTGELFF; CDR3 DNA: TGTGCCAGCAGCCAAGAAGCGGGGGGGCTAACCGGGGAGCTGTTTTTT
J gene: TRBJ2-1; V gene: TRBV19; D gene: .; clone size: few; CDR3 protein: CASSHGRQPYNEQFF; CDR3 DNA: TGTGCCAGTAGTCACGGCCGCCAACCCTACAATGAGCAGTTCTTC
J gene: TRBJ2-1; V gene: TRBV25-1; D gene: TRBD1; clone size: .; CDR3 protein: CASSDNDRGPYNEQFF; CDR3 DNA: TGTGCCAGCAGTGATAACGACAGGGGGCCCTACAATGAGCAGTTCTTC
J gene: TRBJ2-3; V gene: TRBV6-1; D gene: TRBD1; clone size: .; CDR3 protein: CASSPGQGATDTQYF; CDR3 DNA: TGTGCCAGCAGCCCTGGACAGGGCGCAACGGATACGCAGTATTTT